This note documents a single TCR beta chain sequence. Its antigen is undetermined. CDR1 and CDR2 (germline): GTSNPN, SVGIG (reference sequence). The V gene lost 0 bases and the J gene lost 5 bases, with 4 bases spanning the gap. The CDR3 contains 12 residues. The record originates from a study of CD8 T cells in Susac syndrome. In blood CD8+ and CD4+ T cells, TCR beta underwent sequencing. The study used treatment-naive patients who had stable or active relapsing-remitting disease as multiple sclerosis controls. Study-level results: The study admitted that it had a relatively small number of individuals in its TCR sequencing and HLA analysis.

The RNA, roughly 0.5 to 1 ug, was put through reverse transcription using random hexamers. Across 54 Vbeta and 13 Jbeta, TCR beta CDR3 was amplified with immunoSEQ multiplex PCR. TCRdb recomputed calls from the immunoSEQ multiplex PCR reads with MiXCR, one row per CDR3 protein. The sample contains 100,000 to 150,000 distinct CDR3 sequences, more than 80% of which appear only once. This clonotype was sampled from a human donor with multiple sclerosis. Input material: CD8+ T cells from PBMCs. The V call is TRBV30, the J call TRBJ2-2, with unresolved D. The CDR3 loop is CAWSVRTGELFF. For the CDR3, the DNA is TGTGCCTGGAGTGTAAGGACCGGGGAGCTGTTTTTT.